This T cell receptor (beta chain) came from a study of blood T cell repertoires in COVID-19. The data were produced by immunoSEQ multiplex PCR, yet TCRdb's version contains in-frame clones alone and is incomplete. The data show a few hundred thousand clones, roughly 90% seen once. Germline assignment: CDR1 LGHDT and CDR2 YNNKEL (reference sequence). CDR3 length: 15 residues. V gave up 2 bases and J gave up 7 bases, with 14 bases separating them. The sequence came from a woman aged 25 to 39 who had recovered from COVID-19. The sequencing input was PBMCs or T cells enriched from blood (not recorded which). The chain joins TRBV3-1 (or the pseudogene TRBV3-2) to TRBJ1-4, with D maybe TRBD1 (5 bases). CDR3 loop: CASSQNEGLGEKLFF. The CDR3 nucleotides read TGTGCCAGCAGCCAAAATGAGGGACTCGGTGAAAAACTGTTTTTT.